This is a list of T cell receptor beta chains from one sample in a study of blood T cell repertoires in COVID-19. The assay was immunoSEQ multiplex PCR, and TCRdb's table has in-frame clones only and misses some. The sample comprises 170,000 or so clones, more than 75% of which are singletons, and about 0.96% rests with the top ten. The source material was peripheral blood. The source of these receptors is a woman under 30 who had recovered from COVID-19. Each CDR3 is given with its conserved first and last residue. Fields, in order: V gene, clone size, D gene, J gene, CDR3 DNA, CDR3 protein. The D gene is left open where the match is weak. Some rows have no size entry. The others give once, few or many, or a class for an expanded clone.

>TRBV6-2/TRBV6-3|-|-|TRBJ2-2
TGTGCCAGCAGTTTGCAGGGCACGCACACCGGGGAGCTGTTTTTT
CASSLQGTHTGELFF
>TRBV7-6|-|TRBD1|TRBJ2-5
TGTGCCAGCAGCTCGGACAGGGGCGATAGTAGGACCCAGTACTTC
CASSSDRGDSRTQYF
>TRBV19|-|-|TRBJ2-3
TGTGCCAGTGATGGACCGGGAAGAACAGATACGCAGTATTTT
CASDGPGRTDTQYF
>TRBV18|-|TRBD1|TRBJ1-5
TGTGCCAGCTCATCCGACAGGGTGATTCAGCCCCAGCATTTT
CASSSDRVIQPQHF
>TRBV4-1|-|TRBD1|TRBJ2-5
TGCGCCAGCAGCCGAGAGACAGGGTCCCAAGAGACCCAGTACTTC
CASSRETGSQETQYF
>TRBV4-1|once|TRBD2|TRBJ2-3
TGCGCCAGCAGCTTACGGACTAGCCCTAACACAGATACGCAGTATTTT
CASSLRTSPNTDTQYF
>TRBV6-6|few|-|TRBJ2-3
TGTGCCAGCAGTTACTCGGCGGCAGATACGCAGTATTTT
CASSYSAADTQYF
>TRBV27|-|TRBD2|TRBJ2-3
TGTGCCAGCACCCCGAGTAGGGGACTAGTTTATGGCACAGATACGCAGTATTTT
CASTPSRGLVYGTDTQYF
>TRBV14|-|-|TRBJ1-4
TGTGCCAGCAGCCAAGATTCCGCGAGGGGGGAAAAACTGTTTTTT
CASSQDSARGEKLFF
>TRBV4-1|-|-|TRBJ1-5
TGCGCCAGCAGCCAGGTTCGGGACTTAAAGGAGCCCCAGCATTTT
CASSQVRDLKEPQHF
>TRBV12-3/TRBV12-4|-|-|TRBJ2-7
TGTGCCAGCAGTTTAACGGGTTACGAGCAGTACTTC
CASSLTGYEQYF
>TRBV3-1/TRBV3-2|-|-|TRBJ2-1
TGTGCCAGCAGCCAAGGGGGAGACTACCCCGCCAATGAGCAGTTCTTC
CASSQGGDYPANEQFF
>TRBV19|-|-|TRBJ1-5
TGTGCCAGTAGTGACACAGGGTATTATAGCAATCAGCCCCAGCATTTT
CASSDTGYYSNQPQHF
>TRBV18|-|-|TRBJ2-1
TGTGCCAGCTCACCACCCTTAAGCCAGGGCTCCTACAATGAGCAGTTCTTC
CASSPPLSQGSYNEQFF
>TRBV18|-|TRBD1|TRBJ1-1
TGTGCCAGCTCACCACTCAGACAGGGGAGCGGTGTAGCTTTCTTT
CASSPLRQGSGVAFF
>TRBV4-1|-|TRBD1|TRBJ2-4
TGCGCCAGCAGCCAACCCCGGGACAGGGGAAACATTCAGTACTTC
CASSQPRDRGNIQYF
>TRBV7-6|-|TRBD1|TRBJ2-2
TGTGCCAGCAGCTCCGAGGGACAGCTCACCGGGGAGCTGTTTTTT
CASSSEGQLTGELFF
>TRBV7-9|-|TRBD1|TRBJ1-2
TGTGCCAGCAGATTGGGGGGACAGGGACTTCTTAACTATGGCTACACCTTC
CASRLGGQGLLNYGYTF
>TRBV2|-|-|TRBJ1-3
TGTGCCAGTAGGGGGGGGAAATCCGCTGGAAACACCATATATTTT
CASRGGKSAGNTIYF
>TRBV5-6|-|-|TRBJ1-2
TGTGCCAGCAGCTTTGGAGGGAGTTTTGGTGGCTACACCTTC
CASSFGGSFGGYTF
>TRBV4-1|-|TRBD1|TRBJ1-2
TGCGCCAGCAGCCAAGTAAACAGGGGGGATGGCTACACCTTC
CASSQVNRGDGYTF
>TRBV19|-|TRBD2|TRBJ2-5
TGTGCCAGTAGCTCCTTGGGTAGCGGGGGAAGAACCCAGTACTTC
CASSSLGSGGRTQYF
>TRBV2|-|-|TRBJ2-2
TGTGCCAGCAGTGTGAGTCCTTACACCGGGGAGCTGTTTTTT
CASSVSPYTGELFF
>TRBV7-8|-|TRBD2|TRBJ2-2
TGTGCCAGCAGCTTTACTAGCGGCGCGTGGGCCGGGGAGCTGTTTTTT
CASSFTSGAWAGELFF
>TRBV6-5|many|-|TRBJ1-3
TGTGCCAGCAGATCCGACAGGACCTCTGGAAACACCATATATTTT
CASRSDRTSGNTIYF
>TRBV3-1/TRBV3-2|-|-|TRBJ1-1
TGTGCCAGCAGCCAGTTCGATGGGGGCAGAATTTTT
CASSQFDGGRIF
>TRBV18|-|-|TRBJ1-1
TGTGCCAGCTCACCCAGGCCAATAGGGGTAGGCACTGAAGCTTTCTTT
CASSPRPIGVGTEAFF
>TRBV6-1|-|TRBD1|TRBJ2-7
TGTGCCAGCAGTGATAGCCACAGGGGGTCCTACGAGCAGTACTTC
CASSDSHRGSYEQYF
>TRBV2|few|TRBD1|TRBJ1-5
TGTGCCAGCAGTGGGACAGGAGGTAATCAGCCCCAGCATTTT
CASSGTGGNQPQHF
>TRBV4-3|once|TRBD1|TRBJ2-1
TGCGCCAGCAGCCAAACGCGGAGTTCAGGGGGCGAGCAGTTCTTC
CASSQTRSSGGEQFF
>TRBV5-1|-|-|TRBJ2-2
TGCGCCAGCAGCTTGGTCACGGAGGTCGGGGAGCTGTTTTTT
CASSLVTEVGELFF
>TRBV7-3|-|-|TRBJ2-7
TGTGCCAGCAGCTTAAATCCGGGTTTGCCCAACGAGCAGTACTTC
CASSLNPGLPNEQYF
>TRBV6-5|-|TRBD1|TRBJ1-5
TGTGCCAGCAGGGTGACAGGGAATAGCAATCAGCCCCAGCATTTT
CASRVTGNSNQPQHF